This entry concerns a single TCR beta chain. Its antigen is still unknown. This CDR3 region has 14 residues. The V gene's germline CDR1 is MNHNS and CDR2 SASEGT. V dropped 10 bases and J dropped 6 bases, with 22 bases sitting between them. The data were obtained in a study of cytomegalovirus exposure and HLA in healthy donors. Study at large: Some 90 million unique TCRs from HLA-typed donors were held in an early data release.

This PCR relied on a set of 60 Vbeta primers and 13 Jbeta primers. Produced via immunoSEQ multiplex PCR; TCRdb's table is partial and in-frame only. The table has 130,000 or so clones, around 74% seen once. Study-level points and caveats: Information on immune exposure was restricted to one variable (CMV serostatus). There were reportedly fewer N-insertions in an Asian-associated ancestry cluster than the roughly 670-donor mean, in a later analysis. In a later analysis, the majority of CMV-associated beta chains seemingly showed HLA restriction.

The origin of this receptor is a man younger than 30 in good health and CMV-seropositive. This rearrangement joins TRBV6-1 to TRBJ2-7; maybe TRBD1 (6 bases). The specimen sequenced was PBMCs. Here the CDR3 DNA reads TGTGCCATTTCCAAGACAGGATCGGAATCCGAGCAGTACTTC. Translating it yields CAISKTGSESEQYF.